This record looks at one T cell receptor beta chain sequence and its context. The antigen remains unidentified. CDR1 is MNHEY, CDR2 SVGAGI, per germline. The CDR3 runs to 14 residues. V lost 5 bases and J 0 bases, leaving 10 bases between the germline ends. PCR was performed using 60 Vbeta and 13 Jbeta primers. Here immunoSEQ multiplex PCR was the method, and the copy in TCRdb shows in-frame clones only, minus some. The sample includes 140,000 to 150,000 clones, 75% seen only once; the top ten take approximately 6.8%. This entry comes from a study of cytomegalovirus exposure and HLA in healthy donors. The overall study: An early data release held approximately 85 million unique TCRs from HLA-typed donors. Study conclusions and caveats: The classifier reportedly diagnosed cytomegalovirus status with high specificity and sensitivity. The authors later found TCR association rates varying by HLA locus, with DRB1 most and HLA-C fewest.

This clonotype was sampled from a man younger than 45 in good health and CMV-seronegative. The chain recombines TRBV6-5 with TRBJ1-2, with a tentative D call TRBD1 (6 bases). The sequenced sample consisted of PBMCs. The CDR3 DNA follows: TGTGCCAGCAGTAAACAGGGAACTAACTATGGCTACACCTTC. Translating gives CASSKQGTNYGYTF.